Presented here are 26 T cell receptor beta chains from one specimen sequenced in a study of blood T cell repertoires in COVID-19. Method: immunoSEQ multiplex PCR; TCRdb's copy keeps in-frame clones and lacks some. The sample has under 150,000 clones, about 84% seen once. Specimen: peripheral blood. These receptors all come from a human donor in a cohort sampled during active COVID-19.

The gene calls are TRBV10-3 and TRBJ2-5; the match to TRBD2 covers 12 bases. Losses at the gene ends were 0 bases for V and 5 bases for J; bases not matched to a gene: 1. The CDR3 spans 15 residues. The germline gives CDR1 ENHRY, CDR2 SYGVKD. CDR3: CAISESGTSGETQYF. The CDR3 DNA is TGTGCCATCAGTGAGTCGGGGACTAGCGGGGAGACCCAGTACTTC.

The chain couples TRBV5-8 to TRBJ1-1; 8 bases agree with TRBD1. CDR3 size: 14 residues. Germline-derived CDR1 and CDR2 are SGHTS and YDEGEE. V trimming: 0 bases; J trimming: 4 bases; junction bases outside the gene matches: 2. CDR3 amino acids: CASSLGQGTTEAFF. CDR3 nucleotides: TGTGCCAGCAGCTTGGGACAGGGGACCACTGAAGCTTTCTTT.

The chain links TRBV11-1 to TRBJ1-1, with 7 bases aligning to TRBD1. The CDR3 contains 12 residues. V gave up 5 bases and J gave up 10 bases; unmatched junction bases: 7. CDR1 and CDR2 (germline): SGHAT, FQDESV (reference sequence). The CDR3 region is CASSLDRSVAFF. The CDR3 DNA sequence: TGTGCCAGCAGCCTGGACAGGTCGGTAGCTTTCTTT.

The rearrangement uses TRBV2 and TRBJ2-5; weak D call: TRBD1 (5 bases). V lost 0 bases and J 7 bases, leaving 15 bases between the germline ends. The CDR3 totals 15 residues. Germline CDR1 reads SNHLY; CDR2 reads FYNNEI. In nucleotides, the CDR3 is TGTGCCAGCAGTGAAGCGCTAACAGGCCTGGGGACCCAGTACTTC. This encodes CASSEALTGLGTQYF.

The rearrangement links TRBV5-1 to TRBJ2-5; D is possibly TRBD2 (6 bases). The germline V and J ends were trimmed by 3 bases and 2 bases, with 20 bases remaining between them. CDR1 is SGHRS and CDR2 is YFSETQ in the germline V gene. This CDR3 region has 17 residues. The CDR3 protein is CASSWKAGSEGQETQYF. The CDR3 DNA reads as TGCGCCAGCAGCTGGAAGGCGGGATCTGAGGGTCAAGAGACCCAGTACTTC.

V and J are TRBV29-1 and TRBJ1-2; 7 bases match TRBD1. The V gene's germline CDR1 is SQVTM and CDR2 ANQGSEA. The J segment lost 8 bases and the V segment lost 3 bases, leaving 21 bases of the junction unmatched. The CDR3 sequence is 17 residues long. CDR3 bases: TGCAGCGTTGACTCGTCAGGGGGACCCTCTTCAGGGGGGGGCTACACCTTC. It specifies CSVDSSGGPSSGGGYTF.

V usage is TRBV6-6 and J usage is TRBJ2-1; 10 bases agree with TRBD2. V shed 7 bases and J 7 bases; nucleotides not matched to a gene: 10. CDR1 and CDR2 (germline): MNHNY, SVGAGI (reference sequence). CDR3 length equals 15 residues. This CDR3 is CASTQGSGGSNEQFF. The CDR3 DNA sequence: TGTGCCAGCACTCAAGGTAGCGGGGGGAGTAATGAGCAGTTCTTC.

The chain joins TRBV5-1 to TRBJ1-1; D ambiguous. The CDR3 runs 13 residues. The ends were cut back, 4 bases at V and 3 bases at J, with 10 bases in the middle. Per the germline V gene, CDR1 is SGHRS and CDR2 is YFSETQ. CDR3: CASSEGGYTEAFF. CDR3 DNA: TGCGCCAGCAGCGAGGGAGGGTACACTGAAGCTTTCTTT. The full variable domain, in which reference TRBV5-1 and TRBJ1-1 provide the parts outside the CDR3, is KAGVTQTPRYLIKTRGQQVTLSCSPISGHRSVSWYQQTPGQGLQFLFEYFSETQRNKGNFPGRFSGRQFSNSRSEMNVSTLELGDSALYLCASSEGGYTEAFFGQGTRLTVV.

The chain couples TRBV5-1 to TRBJ2-1, with D possibly matching TRBD2 (7 bases). CDR1 is SGHRS and CDR2 is YFSETQ in the germline V gene. V lost 1 base and J 8 bases, leaving 13 bases between the germline ends. This CDR3 spans 14 amino acids. CDR3 sequence reads: CASSLSGGGDEQFF. Written as DNA, the CDR3 is TGCGCCAGCAGCTTGTCGGGCGGGGGCGATGAGCAGTTCTTC.

The J gene is TRBJ1-6, the V gene TRBV10-3; D might be TRBD1 (6 bases). V shed 5 bases and J shed 10 bases, with 18 bases lying between them. From germline, CDR1 is ENHRY and CDR2 SYGVKD. The CDR3 totals 15 residues. CDR3 in amino acids: CAISQTGTVGSPLHF. As DNA, the CDR3 is TGTGCCATCAGTCAAACAGGGACGGTTGGGTCACCCCTCCACTTT.

This chain links TRBV6-5 with TRBJ1-4; TRBD1 agrees at 8 bases. Germline CDR1 is MNHEY and CDR2 is SVGAGI. V shed 6 bases, J shed 1 base, and the junction held 4 bases outside the gene matches. This CDR3 has 15 amino acids. The CDR3 loop reads CASRDTGGTNEKLFF. As DNA, the CDR3 is TGTGCCAGCAGGGACACAGGGGGAACTAATGAAAAACTGTTTTTT.

This clone was seen only once. The V call is TRBV7-3, the J call TRBJ2-2; possible D gene TRBD2, 5 bases. Germline assignment: CDR1 SGHTA and CDR2 FQGTGA. The CDR3 length is 13 residues. Trimming pared 4 bases from V and 5 bases from J, leaving 8 bases between. CDR3: CASSSSGTGELFF. Here the CDR3 DNA reads TGTGCCAGCAGCTCTTCGGGGACCGGGGAGCTGTTTTTT.

The chain has TRBV9 and TRBJ2-1; maybe TRBD1 (8 bases). The V end lost 2 bases, the J end lost 4 bases, and 13 bases lay between the germline ends. CDR1 is SGDLS and CDR2 is YYNGEE in the germline V gene. The CDR3 extends over 15 amino acids. CDR3 amino acids: CASSVTGGGYNEQFF. The CDR3, as DNA: TGTGCCAGCAGCGTCACAGGGGGAGGGTACAATGAGCAGTTCTTC.

The J gene is TRBJ1-4, the V gene TRBV27; D is undetermined. Between the trimmed V and J ends, which lost 7 bases and 2 bases, there was a span of 11 bases. There are 14 residues in the CDR3. Germline CDR1 is MNHEY and CDR2 is SMNVEV (reference sequence). CDR3 sequence (DNA): TGTGCCAGCACCTCGGTAGCGACTAATGAAAAACTGTTTTTT. Its translation is CASTSVATNEKLFF.

The sample holds a few counts of this clone. The chain has TRBV6-2 or TRBV6-3 and TRBJ1-1, with a tentative D call TRBD1 (6 bases). The V gene lost 5 bases and the J gene lost 6 bases, with 13 bases spanning the gap. Germline loops: CDR1 MNHEY, CDR2 SVGEGT. This CDR3 region has 13 residues. As DNA, the CDR3 is TGTGCCAGCAGTCAGGGGCGCGTCGCTGAAGCTTTCTTT. Encoded protein: CASSQGRVAEAFF.

The chain uses TRBV6-5 and TRBJ2-1; 7 bases fit TRBD2. The J segment lost 4 bases and the V segment lost 6 bases, leaving 9 bases of the junction unmatched. The germline gives CDR1 MNHEY, CDR2 SVGAGI. The CDR3 has 15 residues. This CDR3 is CASRSLLAVYNEQFF. CDR3 DNA sequence: TGTGCCAGCAGGAGCCTTCTAGCGGTGTACAATGAGCAGTTCTTC.

This sequence joins TRBV19 and TRBJ1-1; TRBD1 matches 8 bases. This CDR3 region has 15 residues. Unmatched junction bases numbered 8, after V lost 4 bases and J lost 4 bases. The germline CDR1 and CDR2 sequences are LNHDA and SQIVND (reference sequence). The CDR3 here is CASSTVTGGGTEAFF. The CDR3 bases are TGTGCCAGTAGTACCGTTACAGGGGGGGGCACTGAAGCTTTCTTT.

V usage is TRBV6-6 and J usage is TRBJ2-3; 7 positions agree with TRBD2. In germline, CDR1 is MNHNY, CDR2 SVGAGI (reference sequence). The CDR3 sequence is 15 residues long. V shed 6 bases, J shed 0 bases, and the junction held 6 bases outside the gene matches. CDR3 amino acids: CASRPGGTSTDTQYF. The CDR3 bases are TGTGCCAGCAGACCCGGGGGGACCAGCACAGATACGCAGTATTTT.

J is TRBJ2-2 and V is TRBV28; TRBD2 aligns across 7 bases. V was clipped by 7 bases and J by 3 bases; unmatched bases: 5. There are 14 residues in the CDR3. The germline V gene encodes CDR1 MDHEN and CDR2 SYDVKM. The CDR3 region has the DNA TGTGCCAGCACTGCGCGGGGGTACACCGGGGAGCTGTTTTTT. It translates to CASTARGYTGELFF.

The V call is TRBV12-3 or TRBV12-4, the J call TRBJ1-1, with a tentative D call TRBD1 (6 bases). V was shortened by 6 bases and J by 6 bases, with 11 bases between the two germline ends. This CDR3 has 12 amino acids. CDR3 coding DNA: TGTGCCAGCAGCCGGGACAACTCTGAAGCTTTCTTT. As protein: CASSRDNSEAFF.

This chain joins TRBV2 and TRBJ1-1; TRBD1 aligns across 7 bases. From germline, CDR1 is SNHLY and CDR2 FYNNEI. This CDR3 has 14 residues. Germline trimming cut 3 bases from V and 6 bases from J; bases unmatched to any gene: 7. The CDR3 coding sequence is TGTGCCAGCAGTGAGCTGACAGGGAAGGCTGAAGCTTTCTTT. Translating gives CASSELTGKAEAFF.

This sequence joins TRBV7-9 and TRBJ2-7; possible D gene TRBD1, 6 bases. The CDR3 covers 14 residues. Trimming stripped 6 bases from V and 1 base from J, with 13 bases between. Germline CDR1 SEHNR, CDR2 FQNEAQ (reference sequence). CDR3 in amino acids: CASSQGGSSYEQYF. CDR3 nucleotide sequence: TGTGCCAGCAGTCAAGGGGGTAGTTCCTACGAGCAGTACTTC.

The CDR3 DNA reads as TGCGCCAGCAGCCAAATACTACAGGGGGAGGCTGAGCAGTTCTTC. This encodes CASSQILQGEAEQFF. The rearrangement links TRBV4-3 to TRBJ2-1; 8 nucleotides align to TRBD1. In germline, CDR1 is LGHNA, CDR2 YSLEER. The CDR3 loop spans 15 amino acids. Germline trimming cut 2 bases from V and 9 bases from J; bases unmatched to any gene: 9.

This CDR3 is CASSITTETQYF. CDR3 DNA sequence: TGTGCCAGCTCGATTACCACTGAGACCCAGTACTTC. The genes are TRBV18 and TRBJ2-5; D gene unclear. CDR3 length equals 12 residues. Germline CDR1 KGHSH, CDR2 LQKENI. Trimming left V 6 bases short and J 5 bases short, with 10 bases between.

The chain has TRBV7-2 and TRBJ2-3, with 9 positions matching TRBD2. This CDR3 has 15 amino acids. Germline V lookup: CDR1 SGHTA, CDR2 FQGNSA. V lost 1 base and J lost 5; bases outside the gene matches: 4. The CDR3 nucleotides read TGTGCCAGCAGCTTAGAGGCTAGCGGGGTAGATACGCAGTATTTT. Protein sequence: CASSLEASGVDTQYF.

The rearrangement links TRBV2 to TRBJ1-4; 7 bases are a match to TRBD1. CDR1 is SNHLY and CDR2 is FYNNEI in the germline V gene. The CDR3 totals 16 residues. V was pared by 6 bases and J by 4 bases, with 11 bases of the junction left unmatched. The DNA for the CDR3 is TGTGCCAGCAGCGGAACTTCGGGACAGCTTAATGAAAAACTGTTTTTT. It is translated as CASSGTSGQLNEKLFF. Complete variable domain (other parts from reference TRBV2 and TRBJ1-4): EPEVTQTPSHQVTQMGQEVILRCVPISNHLYFYWYRQILGQKVEFLVSFYNNEISEKSEIFDDQFSVERPDGSNFTLKIRSTKLEDSAMYFCASSGTSGQLNEKLFFGSGTQLSVL.